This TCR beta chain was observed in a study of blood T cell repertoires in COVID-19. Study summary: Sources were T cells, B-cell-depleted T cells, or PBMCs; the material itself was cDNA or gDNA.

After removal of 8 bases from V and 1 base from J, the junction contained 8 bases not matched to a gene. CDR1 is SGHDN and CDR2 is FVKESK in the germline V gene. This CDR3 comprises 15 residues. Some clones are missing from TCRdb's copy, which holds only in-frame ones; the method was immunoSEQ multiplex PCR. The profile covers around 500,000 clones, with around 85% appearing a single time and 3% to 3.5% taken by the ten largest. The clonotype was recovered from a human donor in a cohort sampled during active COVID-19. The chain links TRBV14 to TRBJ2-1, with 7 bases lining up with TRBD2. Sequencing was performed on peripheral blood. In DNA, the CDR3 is TGTGCCAGCTCCGGCGGGAGTCTATCCTACAATGAGCAGTTCTTC. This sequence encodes CASSGGSLSYNEQFF.